The sequence of this TCR beta chain was determined in a study of blood T cell repertoires in COVID-19. Study details: T cells, B-cell-depleted T cells, or PBMCs supplied cDNA or gDNA.

The J segment lost 6 bases and the V segment lost 7 bases, leaving 5 bases of the junction unmatched. The length of the CDR3 is 15 residues. Germline V gives CDR1 SNHLY, CDR2 FYNNEI. Original processing methods: From reference gene primer amplification, estimates of nucleated cell counts were derived. The repertoire was sequenced with immunoSEQ multiplex PCR; TCRdb's copy has only in-frame clones and lacks some. The V and J calls and clone size come from that table; D and trimming were worked out from the DNA. The profile shows roughly 69,000 clones, approximately 88% of them singletons. This clone was counted once.

The sequence was obtained from a human donor in a cohort sampled during active COVID-19. The chain has TRBV2 and TRBJ2-2; 13 bases are shared with TRBD2. Material for sequencing was peripheral blood. The CDR3 reads CASMLTSGGAGELFF. The CDR3 DNA is TGTGCCAGCATGCTTACTAGCGGGGGGGCCGGGGAGCTGTTTTTT.